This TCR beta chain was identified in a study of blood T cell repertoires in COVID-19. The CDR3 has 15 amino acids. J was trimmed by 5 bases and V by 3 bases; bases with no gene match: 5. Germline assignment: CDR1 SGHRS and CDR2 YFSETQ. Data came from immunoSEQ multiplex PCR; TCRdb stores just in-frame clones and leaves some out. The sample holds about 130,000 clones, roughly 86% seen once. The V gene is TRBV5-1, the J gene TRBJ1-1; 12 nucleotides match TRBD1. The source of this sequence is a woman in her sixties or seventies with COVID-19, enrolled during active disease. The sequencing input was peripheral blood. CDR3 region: CASSSGQGAFTEAFF. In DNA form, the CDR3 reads TGCGCCAGCAGCTCGGGACAGGGGGCCTTTACTGAAGCTTTCTTT. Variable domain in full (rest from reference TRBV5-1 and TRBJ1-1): KAGVTQTPRYLIKTRGQQVTLSCSPISGHRSVSWYQQTPGQGLQFLFEYFSETQRNKGNFPGRFSGRQFSNSRSEMNVSTLELGDSALYLCASSSGQGAFTEAFFGQGTRLTVV.